Each of the 26 T cell receptor beta chains below was sequenced from the same sample in a study of T cell changes during pregnancy in multiple sclerosis. The method was immunoSEQ multiplex PCR; TCRdb's version includes in-frame clones alone and lacks a portion of them. Among roughly 20,000 clones listed, 87% were seen once. Sequenced material: CD8+ T cells from peripheral blood mononuclear cells, taken in the third trimester of pregnancy. All receptors come from a female donor in good health, enrolled as a control in a pregnancy study.

The chain links TRBV6-5 to TRBJ1-2, with 11 nucleotides matching TRBD1. Germline assignment: CDR1 MNHEY and CDR2 SVGAGI. The CDR3 contains 15 residues. V dropped 2 bases and J dropped 7; count of bases not matched to a gene: 6. The CDR3 loop reads CASSYTLDRGLGYTF. The CDR3, as DNA: TGTGCCAGCAGTTACACGCTGGACAGGGGGCTTGGCTACACCTTC.

The V gene is TRBV4-3, the J gene TRBJ2-2; maybe TRBD2 (6 bases). CDR1 and CDR2 from the germline V gene are LGHNA and YSLEER. This CDR3 region has 15 residues. V was cut by 0 bases and J by 9 bases, with 14 bases left in between. The CDR3 spells CASSQESAGHRELFF. The CDR3 DNA sequence: TGCGCCAGCAGCCAAGAGTCCGCGGGGCACCGGGAGCTGTTTTTT.

J is TRBJ2-1 and V is TRBV6-5; 8 positions agree with TRBD2. V shed 6 bases, J shed 9 bases, and the junction held 13 bases outside the gene matches. Germline V gene sequence: CDR1 MNHEY, CDR2 SVGAGI. This CDR3 contains 15 residues. The CDR3 DNA reads as TGTGCCAGCAGCCTACCGGGACTAGAGTTTAGTGAGCAGTTCTTC. Translation: CASSLPGLEFSEQFF.

The chain has TRBV7-9 and TRBJ2-7, with D possibly TRBD1 on 6 matching bases. Trimming stripped 4 bases from V and 5 bases from J, with 15 bases between. CDR1 SEHNR and CDR2 FQNEAQ come from the germline V gene (reference sequence). This CDR3 spans 14 amino acids. This CDR3 is CASSYQTGLDEQYF. The CDR3 nucleotides read TGTGCCAGCAGCTATCAGACAGGCTTGGACGAGCAGTACTTC.

This clone was seen only once. The chain recombines TRBV19 with TRBJ1-1, with D hard to call. CDR1 is LNHDA and CDR2 is SQIVND in the germline V gene (reference sequence). There are 14 residues in the CDR3. The germline V and J ends were trimmed by 3 bases and 1 base, with 9 bases remaining between them. The CDR3 nucleotides read TGTGCCAGTAGTATCACTCCACGGAACACTGAAGCTTTCTTT. This gives the protein CASSITPRNTEAFF.

The chain combines TRBV19 with TRBJ2-1, with 7 nucleotides matching TRBD1. J was trimmed by 5 bases and V by 6 bases; bases with no gene match: 4. The CDR3 runs to 13 residues. Per the germline V gene, CDR1 is LNHDA and CDR2 is SQIVND (reference sequence). The CDR3 bases are TGTGCCAGTAGGCGACAGGGCGACAATGAGCAGTTCTTC. Translation gives CASRRQGDNEQFF.

CDR3 sequence reads: CASASWGDEAFF. The CDR3 DNA reads as TGTGCCAGCGCAAGTTGGGGGGATGAAGCTTTCTTT. This sequence joins TRBV27 and TRBJ1-1; a possible D gene is TRBD1 (5 bases). V was clipped by 8 bases and J by 7 bases, with 14 bases between them. Germline CDR1 reads MNHEY; CDR2 reads SMNVEV (reference sequence). This CDR3 region has 12 residues.

This chain uses TRBV2 with TRBJ2-3; 7 positions agree with TRBD2. The CDR3 loop spans 16 amino acids. V was clipped by 0 bases and J by 2 bases; unmatched bases: 5. The germline V gene encodes CDR1 SNHLY and CDR2 FYNNEI. DNA for the CDR3: TGTGCCAGCAGTGAAGCGGGGGGGGGAGACACAGATACGCAGTATTTT. Translation gives CASSEAGGGDTDTQYF.

The V gene is TRBV10-1, the J gene TRBJ2-1, with 8 nucleotides matching TRBD2. Germline assignment: CDR1 WNHNN and CDR2 SYGVQD (reference sequence). This CDR3 has 14 residues. V trimming: 9 bases; J trimming: 5 bases; junction bases outside the gene matches: 9. The CDR3 reads CARSTSGTNNEQFF. As DNA, the CDR3 is TGCGCCAGGAGTACTAGCGGCACTAACAATGAGCAGTTCTTC.

The chain employs TRBV15 and TRBJ2-3; 9 nucleotides agree with TRBD2. Germline V gene lookup returns CDR1 LNHNV and CDR2 YYDKDF (reference sequence). V trimming: 0 bases; J trimming: 1 base; junction bases outside the gene matches: 5. The CDR3 has 17 residues. The DNA for the CDR3 is TGTGCCACCAGCAGAGATCGCGAGCGGGGGGGCACAGATACGCAGTATTTT. Protein product: CATSRDRERGGTDTQYF.

The genes are TRBV5-4 and TRBJ1-1; D is possibly TRBD1 (5 bases). Germline CDR1 is SGHNT and CDR2 is YYREEE (reference sequence). The CDR3 is 15 residues long. V was pared by 0 bases and J by 0 bases, with 9 bases between. The CDR3: CASSLDRGMNTEAFF. For the CDR3, the DNA is TGTGCCAGCAGCTTGGATAGGGGCATGAACACTGAAGCTTTCTTT.

The table lists this clone with a few counts. V usage is TRBV7-8 and J usage is TRBJ1-5; 7 bases match TRBD1. The J segment lost 0 bases and the V segment lost 5 bases, leaving 4 bases of the junction unmatched. The CDR3 spans 15 residues. Germline V lookup: CDR1 SGHVS, CDR2 FQNEAQ. The CDR3 protein is CASSPRGVSNQPQHF. The CDR3 coding sequence is TGTGCCAGCAGCCCCAGGGGGGTTAGCAATCAGCCCCAGCATTTT.

The table lists this clone with a few counts. The chain couples TRBV15 to TRBJ1-2; a weak D match, TRBD1 (5 bases). From germline, CDR1 is LNHNV and CDR2 YYDKDF (reference sequence). There are 14 residues in the CDR3. V shed 1 base and J shed 0 bases, with 6 bases lying between them. CDR3 loop: CATSRVDTNYGYTF. CDR3 in DNA: TGTGCCACCAGCAGAGTGGACACTAACTATGGCTACACCTTC.

The chain is built from TRBV19 and TRBJ2-1, with 7 bases fitting TRBD2. CDR1 is LNHDA, CDR2 SQIVND, per germline (reference sequence). The CDR3 totals 15 residues. Trimming cost V 3 bases and J 3 bases; bases outside gene matches: 5. The CDR3 is CASSIRAGIYNEQFF. The CDR3 bases are TGTGCCAGTAGTATCCGAGCGGGAATCTACAATGAGCAGTTCTTC.

This clone appeared once. This chain joins TRBV5-5 and TRBJ2-7; 7 nucleotides line up with TRBD1. J gave up 6 bases and V 0 bases, and 9 bases lay outside the gene matches. CDR1 and CDR2 from the germline V gene are SGHKS and YYEKEE (reference sequence). This CDR3 contains 15 residues. The CDR3 bases are TGTGCCAGCAGCTTGGGGACAGGTCAGGTATTCGAGCAGTACTTC. As protein: CASSLGTGQVFEQYF.

The chain has TRBV27 and TRBJ2-1, with TRBD1 matching 10 bases. The CDR3 totals 17 residues. V shed 4 bases and J 6 bases; nucleotides not matched to a gene: 12. The V gene's germline CDR1 is MNHEY and CDR2 SMNVEV (reference sequence). CDR3 sequence (DNA): TGTGCCAGCAGTTCCTTCTTGGGGACAGGGGAGATCAATGAGCAGTTCTTC. It codes for CASSSFLGTGEINEQFF.

This clone was seen once. This chain uses TRBV4-2 with TRBJ2-1, with 12 bases lining up with TRBD2. CDR1 and CDR2 (germline): LGHNA, YNFKEQ. J gave up 8 bases and V 4 bases, and 18 bases lay outside the gene matches. The CDR3 runs 19 residues. The CDR3 sequence: CASSLTTRLAGAIGDEQFF. CDR3 DNA: TGTGCCAGCAGCCTGACCACTCGACTAGCGGGAGCGATAGGCGATGAGCAGTTCTTC.

The gene calls are TRBV5-1 and TRBJ1-2; a weak D match, TRBD1 (6 bases). V shed 2 bases and J shed 3 bases, with 11 bases lying between them. From germline, CDR1 is SGHRS and CDR2 YFSETQ. The CDR3 totals 14 residues. The CDR3 nucleotides are TGCGCCAGCAGCTTAACAGGGTTTGACTATGGCTACACCTTC. Encoded protein: CASSLTGFDYGYTF. Drawing the rest from reference TRBV5-1 and TRBJ1-2, the complete variable domain is KAGVTQTPRYLIKTRGQQVTLSCSPISGHRSVSWYQQTPGQGLQFLFEYFSETQRNKGNFPGRFSGRQFSNSRSEMNVSTLELGDSALYLCASSLTGFDYGYTFGSGTRLTVV.

This rearrangement joins TRBV4-2 to TRBJ2-1, with TRBD1 as a possible D gene (6 bases). The germline gives CDR1 LGHNA, CDR2 YNFKEQ. The CDR3 is made up of 14 amino acids. Between the trimmed V and J ends, which lost 7 bases and 5 bases, there was a span of 15 bases. The CDR3: CASTPGAGDNEQFF. The DNA for the CDR3 is TGTGCCAGCACCCCCGGGGCAGGGGACAATGAGCAGTTCTTC.

This chain connects TRBV11-2 to TRBJ2-1, with 7 positions matching TRBD1. The CDR3 runs 15 residues. In germline, CDR1 is SGHAT, CDR2 FQNNGV. Trimming cost V 1 base and J 8 bases; bases outside gene matches: 8. CDR3 nucleotides: TGTGCCAGCAGCTTAGTAGGGGGCTCCAGCCATGAGCAGTTCTTC. It encodes CASSLVGGSSHEQFF.

This chain links TRBV30 with TRBJ1-3; D uncertain. Germline V gene data show CDR1 as GTSNPN and CDR2 as SVGIG (reference sequence). This CDR3 has 13 amino acids. V shed 4 bases and J shed 0 bases, with 7 bases lying between them. CDR3 DNA sequence: TGTGCCTGGAACAACGTCTCTGGAAACACCATATATTTT. Translating it yields CAWNNVSGNTIYF.

The chain recombines TRBV2 with TRBJ1-5; 11 bases map to TRBD1. V dropped 7 bases and J dropped 7; count of bases not matched to a gene: 3. This CDR3 contains 13 residues. Germline CDR1 reads SNHLY; CDR2 reads FYNNEI. CDR3 in DNA: TGTGCCAGCATGGGACAGGGGGAACAGCCCCAGCATTTT. Residues: CASMGQGEQPQHF.

This chain joins TRBV25-1 and TRBJ2-1, with 10 nucleotides matching TRBD1. J was trimmed by 6 bases and V by 7 bases; bases with no gene match: 9. The CDR3 sequence is 15 residues long. CDR1 is MGHDK and CDR2 is SYGVNS in the germline V gene. Written as DNA, the CDR3 is TGTGCCAGCACCCCCGGGACAGGGGATGTCAATGAGCAGTTCTTC. It is translated as CASTPGTGDVNEQFF.

As DNA, the CDR3 is TGTGCCAGCAGCCCGGGACTAGCGGGGATCGAGCAGTACTTC. Residues: CASSPGLAGIEQYF. V is TRBV7-9 and J is TRBJ2-7; 13 bases map to TRBD2. The CDR3 covers 14 residues. Germline CDR1 and CDR2: SEHNR and FQNEAQ (reference sequence). J lost 6 bases, V lost 5 bases, and 4 bases had no gene match.

The CDR3 DNA sequence: TGCGCCAGCAGCCCTGAAACTGGCGGGAAAGCGGACGAGCAGTACTTC. Translated: CASSPETGGKADEQYF. The chain has TRBV5-1 and TRBJ2-7; perhaps TRBD2 as D (6 bases). Germline assignment: CDR1 SGHRS and CDR2 YFSETQ. This CDR3 has 16 amino acids. V was clipped by 4 bases and J by 5 bases, with 22 bases between them.

V gene TRBV6-5 combines with J gene TRBJ2-2; 9 nucleotides line up with TRBD1. This CDR3 spans 15 amino acids. After removal of 6 bases from V and 5 bases from J, the junction contained 7 bases not matched to a gene. In germline, CDR1 is MNHEY, CDR2 SVGAGI. The CDR3 sequence is CASSPGTGWTGELFF. In nucleotides, the CDR3 is TGTGCCAGCAGCCCCGGGACAGGGTGGACCGGGGAGCTGTTTTTT.